These 20 T cell receptor beta chains share one sample of origin, sequenced in a study of molecular identifiers for immune sequencing clone quantification. TCRdb called the PCR reads again in MiXCR, with one record for every CDR3 protein. The sample carries 35,000 to 45,000 distinct CDR3 sequences, approximately 18% recorded once. The sequenced sample consisted of naive CD8+ T cells from blood, with Jurkat cell RNA spiked in. Subset: FACS-sorted CD8+CD4-CCR7+CD45RA+ naive T cells. The receptors stem from a human donor in good health. Some libraries in this study had Jurkat cell RNA spiked in.

On this clonotype itself: A single base separates this from a much larger clone, so it may be a read error. The chain carries TRBV20-1 and TRBJ2-1; D gene uncertain. Trimming removed 0 bases from V and 7 bases from J, with 7 bases in between. The CDR3 sequence is 12 residues long. CDR1 is DFQATT and CDR2 is SNEGSKA in the germline V gene (reference sequence). The CDR3 DNA sequence: TGCAGTGCTAGAGATCCCCAAAATGAGCAGTTCTTC. Translated: CSARDPQNEQFF.

This clonotype was observed at least ten times. This rearrangement joins TRBV12-3 or TRBV12-4 to TRBJ1-1; no clear D gene. The V end was cut by 6 bases, the J end by 0 bases, with 5 bases between. The CDR3 is 12 amino acids. The CDR3 nucleotides read TGTGCCAGCAGCCAGATGAACACTGAAGCTTTCTTT. It codes for CASSQMNTEAFF.

The table lists this clonotype with many counts. The chain is built from TRBV15 and TRBJ2-4; 12 bases are shared with TRBD2. The ends lost 4 bases at V and 3 bases at J; junction bases unmatched: 13. The CDR3 is 19 amino acids. The V gene's germline CDR1 is LNHNV and CDR2 YYDKDF (reference sequence). CDR3 bases: TGTGCCACCAGCACAGGACTAGCGGGGAGTTGGTTAGGCAAAAACATTCAGTACTTC. Residues: CATSTGLAGSWLGKNIQYF. The full variable domain, in which reference TRBV15 and TRBJ2-4 provide the parts outside the CDR3, is DAMVIQNPRYQVTQFGKPVTLSCSQTLNHNVMYWYQQKSSQAPKLLFHYYDKDFNNEADTPDNFQSRRPNTSFCFLDIRSPGLGDTAMYLCATSTGLAGSWLGKNIQYFGAGTRLSVL.

This clonotype was seen many times. The chain links TRBV9 to TRBJ1-1; TRBD1 agrees at 7 bases. The trim removed 4 bases at V and 1 base at J, leaving 4 bases unmatched. Germline CDR1 reads SGDLS; CDR2 reads YYNGEE. The CDR3 runs 14 residues. DNA of the CDR3: TGTGCCAGCAGCACGACAGGGAAGAACACTGAAGCTTTCTTT. Translating it yields CASSTTGKNTEAFF.

V usage is TRBV2 and J usage is TRBJ2-7; TRBD2 might be the D (7 bases). Per germline, CDR1 SNHLY and CDR2 FYNNEI. The CDR3 is 11 residues long. The CDR3 reads CARGEGYEQYF. CDR3 DNA: TGTGCGAGGGGGGAGGGCTACGAGCAGTACTTC.

This clonotype was detected ten times or more. This rearrangement joins TRBV27 to TRBJ2-7; 9 bases match TRBD1. Germline CDR1 reads MNHEY; CDR2 reads SMNVEV (reference sequence). The CDR3 totals 14 residues. The ends lost 3 bases at V and 2 bases at J; junction bases unmatched: 2. The CDR3 loop reads CASSLRQGAYEQYF. DNA for the CDR3: TGTGCCAGCAGTTTGAGACAGGGGGCCTACGAGCAGTACTTC.

This clonotype was recorded at least ten times. The J gene is TRBJ2-3, the V gene TRBV7-2, with 11 bases identical to TRBD2. The CDR3 has 18 residues. Germline V gene lookup returns CDR1 SGHTA and CDR2 FQGNSA. V dropped 2 bases and J dropped 4; count of bases not matched to a gene: 11. The CDR3 loop is CASSLIVGSGRGADTQYF. CDR3 bases: TGTGCCAGCAGCTTAATCGTTGGTAGCGGGAGGGGGGCAGATACGCAGTATTTT.

This clonotype has just a few counts. J is TRBJ2-7 and V is TRBV20-1, with TRBD2 as a possible D gene (6 bases). Germline V CDR1 and CDR2: DFQATT, SNEGSKA (reference sequence). There are 14 residues in the CDR3. Trimming took 4 bases from V and 0 from J, leaving 13 bases between them. The CDR3 DNA follows: TGCAGTGCTATTGGGGGGATCAGCTCCTACGAGCAGTACTTC. This encodes CSAIGGISSYEQYF.

As to this clonotype: The junction shows a germline mismatch at one end, possibly a read error. CDR3 nucleotides: TGCGGTGCCCAGACTCGGGGGTTTAGCACAGATACGCAGTATTTT. Amino acid sequence: CGAQTRGFSTDTQYF. The rearrangement joins TRBV20-1 to TRBJ2-3; a weak D match, TRBD2 (6 bases). Germline-derived CDR1 and CDR2 are DFQATT and SNEGSKA (reference sequence). The CDR3 runs 15 residues.

Many counts were recorded for this clonotype. The J gene is TRBJ2-1, the V gene TRBV7-2; 12 nucleotides match TRBD2. Germline CDR1 and CDR2: SGHTA and FQGNSA. This CDR3 has 16 residues. J was trimmed by 4 bases and V by 2 bases; bases with no gene match: 3. The CDR3 nucleotides read TGTGCCAGCAGCTTAATAGGGACTAGCGGGTACAATGAGCAGTTCTTC. Residues: CASSLIGTSGYNEQFF.

This clonotype was seen a single time. The J gene is TRBJ1-6, the V gene TRBV4-3; D might be TRBD1 (5 bases). The CDR3 consists of 16 residues. V was trimmed by 0 bases and J by 7 bases, leaving 13 bases between them. In germline, CDR1 is LGHNA, CDR2 YSLEER. CDR3 sequence reads: CASSQDRAGLNSPLHF. The CDR3 DNA is TGCGCCAGCAGCCAAGACAGAGCAGGGTTGAATTCACCCCTCCACTTT.

Details on this clonotype: Just one base apart from a much larger clone, this may be a read error. The V call is TRBV20-1, the J call TRBJ2-1; D tentatively fits TRBD1 or TRBD2 (5 bases each). From germline, CDR1 is DFQATT and CDR2 SNEGSKA (reference sequence). CDR3 size: 12 residues. The CDR3 DNA reads as TGCAGTGCTAGCGGGACCTACAATGAGCAGTCCTTC. Protein: CSASGTYNEQSF.

This clonotype was observed at least ten times. The gene calls are TRBV24-1 and TRBJ1-5; perhaps TRBD1 as D (6 bases). The V end was cut by 7 bases, the J end by 4 bases, with 10 bases between. The CDR3 runs 13 residues. Germline CDR1 is KGHDR and CDR2 is SFDVKD. This CDR3 reads CATSRDKNQPQHF. The DNA for the CDR3 is TGTGCCACCAGCCGGGACAAAAATCAGCCCCAGCATTTT.

This clonotype was seen repeatedly, ten times or more. The J gene is TRBJ2-5, the V gene TRBV9; D perhaps matches TRBD1 (5 bases). Trimming stripped 4 bases from V and 5 bases from J, with 21 bases between. The CDR3 contains 16 residues. Germline V gives CDR1 SGDLS, CDR2 YYNGEE. CDR3 DNA: TGTGCCAGCAGCCCCCTTCTAGTGGGGCTGTGGGAGACCCAGTACTTC. It is translated as CASSPLLVGLWETQYF.

This clonotype was picked up many times. The genes are TRBV27 and TRBJ2-1; a possible D gene is TRBD2 (5 bases). Looked up from germline, CDR1 is MNHEY and CDR2 is SMNVEV (reference sequence). V gave up 11 bases and J gave up 0 bases, with 11 bases separating them. The CDR3 sequence is 13 residues long. Written as DNA, the CDR3 is TGTGCCTCCAGCGGTAGCTCCTACAATGAGCAGTTCTTC. This gives the protein CASSGSSYNEQFF.

The chain couples TRBV12-3 or TRBV12-4 to TRBJ2-1; D remains unclear. V lost 0 bases, J lost 4 bases, and 10 bases lay in between. There are 15 residues in the CDR3. As DNA, the CDR3 is TGTGCCAGCAGTTTAGCCCCCCATCATTACAATGAGCAGTTCTTC. Protein sequence: CASSLAPHHYNEQFF.

There are many counts of this clonotype. The V gene is TRBV9, the J gene TRBJ2-1, with TRBD1 matching over 11 bases. Germline CDR1 reads SGDLS; CDR2 reads YYNGEE. The V segment lost 3 bases and the J segment 6 bases; nucleotides outside the gene matches: 17. This CDR3 is built from 19 residues. CDR3 DNA: TGTGCCAGCAGCGACAGGACAGGGGGCGTCGTCGGGGGAGGCAATGAGCAGTTCTTC. This gives the protein CASSDRTGGVVGGGNEQFF.

This clonotype was counted ten times or more. The chain joins TRBV4-3 to TRBJ2-7, with D possibly TRBD1 on 5 matching bases. This CDR3 spans 13 amino acids. With 3 bases removed from V and 6 bases from J, the gap between germline ends came to 12 bases. Germline CDR1 and CDR2: LGHNA and YSLEER. The CDR3 DNA sequence: TGCGCCAGCAGCCAGGCCTACAGGAGCGAGCAGTACTTC. It yields the protein CASSQAYRSEQYF.

This clonotype was seen at least ten times. J is TRBJ2-4 and V is TRBV9; TRBD2 might be the D (5 bases). The V gene lost 5 bases and the J gene lost 0 bases, with 6 bases spanning the gap. Germline lookup yields CDR1 SGDLS and CDR2 YYNGEE. This CDR3 has 13 residues. CDR3 DNA: TGTGCCAGCAGTGGACTAGCCAAAAACATTCAGTACTTC. Encoded protein: CASSGLAKNIQYF.

This clonotype turned up a few times. V is TRBV6-2 or TRBV6-3 and J is TRBJ2-1; tentative D call: TRBD2 (6 bases). Germline V gene sequence: CDR1 MNHEY, CDR2 SVGEGT. The CDR3 is made up of 16 amino acids. The V gene lost 2 bases and the J gene lost 1 base, with 12 bases spanning the gap. In nucleotides, the CDR3 is TGTGCCAGCAGTTACGAGGCTAGCGATTCCTACAATGAGCAGTTCTTC. Encoded protein: CASSYEASDSYNEQFF.